The 19 T cell receptor beta chains given below trace back to one sample, sequenced in a study of cytomegalovirus exposure and HLA in healthy donors. Primers: 60 Vbeta forward and 13 Jbeta reverse. Method: immunoSEQ multiplex PCR; TCRdb's copy keeps in-frame clones and lacks some. In all, the sample yields around 75,000 clones. The specimen sequenced was PBMCs. The receptor set was obtained from a man aged 45-60 years in good health and CMV-seropositive.

V gene TRBV5-6 combines with J gene TRBJ1-5; no clear D. This CDR3 spans 12 amino acids. Germline CDR1 is SGHDT and CDR2 is YYEEEE. V lost 0 bases to trimming and J lost 5 bases, with 3 bases between them. Here the CDR3 DNA reads TGTGCCAGCAGCTTGGGAGATCAGCCCCAGCATTTT. This codes for CASSLGDQPQHF.

The chain recombines TRBV4-1 with TRBJ2-1, with a tentative D call TRBD2 (7 bases). This CDR3 region has 17 residues. Per germline, CDR1 MGHRA and CDR2 YSYEKL. The germline V and J ends were trimmed by 0 bases and 4 bases, with 16 bases remaining between them. The CDR3 protein is CASSQDPPGGRYNEQFF. The CDR3 DNA follows: TGCGCCAGCAGCCAAGATCCCCCGGGGGGCCGTTACAATGAGCAGTTCTTC.

In nucleotides, the CDR3 is TGTGCCAGCAGCCTTACAGCCGACGAGGGCTACACCTTC. Residues: CASSLTADEGYTF. The chain is built from TRBV7-3 and TRBJ1-2, with unresolved D. Trimming removed 5 bases at V and 8 bases at J, with 15 bases between. Germline loops: CDR1 SGHTA, CDR2 FQGTGA. The CDR3 is 13 amino acids.

The chain joins TRBV4-1 to TRBJ2-1, with TRBD1 identical over 9 bases. Trimming took 1 base from V and 7 from J; bases not matched to a gene: 8. Germline V gene sequence: CDR1 MGHRA, CDR2 YSYEKL. This CDR3 comprises 16 residues. CDR3: CASSQGVGQGTNEQFF. The CDR3 nucleotides are TGCGCCAGCAGCCAAGGGGTGGGACAGGGTACGAATGAGCAGTTCTTC.

The J gene is TRBJ2-1, the V gene TRBV2; the match to TRBD2 covers 12 bases. Germline V gene lookup returns CDR1 SNHLY and CDR2 FYNNEI. The CDR3 totals 15 residues. V lost 8 bases to trimming and J lost 5 bases; unmatched junction nucleotides: 7. The CDR3 is CASRLLAGGNNEQFF. The DNA of the CDR3 is TGTGCCAGCCGACTGCTAGCGGGAGGGAACAATGAGCAGTTCTTC.

The V call is TRBV6-1, the J call TRBJ1-2, with D possibly TRBD1 on 6 matching bases. The CDR3 length is 19 residues. Germline values: CDR1 MNHNS, CDR2 SASEGT. V dropped 0 bases and J dropped 1 base, with 21 bases sitting between them. The CDR3 region has the DNA TGTGCCAGCAGTGAAGCGGTTTTAGGGAACAGGGCGAATAACTATGGCTACACCTTC. This gives the protein CASSEAVLGNRANNYGYTF.

This chain joins TRBV5-1 and TRBJ1-1; 8 bases match TRBD1. The V segment lost 5 bases and the J segment 6 bases; nucleotides outside the gene matches: 6. The CDR3 length is 13 residues. The germline CDR1 and CDR2 sequences are SGHRS and YFSETQ. The CDR3 DNA reads as TGCGCCAGCAGTTCGACAGGGGATTCTGAAGCTTTCTTT. Residues: CASSSTGDSEAFF.

The chain couples TRBV5-4 to TRBJ2-3; TRBD2 is a possible D gene (5 bases). Trimming removed 2 bases at V and 5 bases at J, with 12 bases between. There are 14 residues in the CDR3. Germline V gene lookup returns CDR1 SGHNT and CDR2 YYREEE (reference sequence). Here the CDR3 DNA reads TGTGCCAGCAGCTTCGACTACGCTGGAGATACGCAGTATTTT. Protein: CASSFDYAGDTQYF.

This chain connects TRBV29-1 to TRBJ2-3; the match to TRBD1 covers 10 bases. The CDR3 consists of 15 residues. The V segment lost 3 bases and the J segment 1 base; nucleotides outside the gene matches: 4. CDR1 and CDR2 (germline): SQVTM, ANQGSEA. As DNA, the CDR3 is TGCAGCGTTGAGGAGACAGGGGGCCGCACAGATACGCAGTATTTT. The encoded protein is CSVEETGGRTDTQYF.

The chain joins TRBV9 to TRBJ2-7; TRBD1 might be the D (6 bases). Trimming removed 0 bases from V and 3 bases from J, with 10 bases in between. In germline, CDR1 is SGDLS, CDR2 YYNGEE. The CDR3 length is 14 residues. This CDR3 reads CASSVVDSSYEQYF. As DNA, the CDR3 is TGTGCCAGCAGCGTAGTGGACAGTAGCTACGAGCAGTACTTC.

The chain employs TRBV5-1 and TRBJ1-5, with TRBD1 as a possible D gene (5 bases). V was pared by 2 bases and J by 5 bases, with 11 bases between. Germline values: CDR1 SGHRS, CDR2 YFSETQ. The CDR3 runs to 14 residues. The CDR3 loop reads CASSLEGRDQPQHF. The CDR3 coding sequence is TGCGCCAGCAGCTTAGAGGGGAGGGATCAGCCCCAGCATTTT.

The rearrangement joins TRBV19 to TRBJ2-7, with 13 bases identical to TRBD2. Unmatched junction bases numbered 5, after V lost 7 bases and J lost 5 bases. The germline gives CDR1 LNHDA, CDR2 SQIVND (reference sequence). This CDR3 is built from 14 residues. This CDR3 reads CASNPGLAGDEQYF. The CDR3 nucleotides are TGTGCCAGTAACCCCGGACTAGCGGGAGACGAGCAGTACTTC.

The rearrangement links TRBV21-1 to TRBJ2-2; the table assigns TRBD1, which was not confirmed against the DNA. TRBV21-1 is a pseudogene segment. The CDR3 runs 18 residues. CDR3 in amino acids: CASSKLPGQGNYTGELFF. The CDR3, as DNA: TGTGCCAGCAGCAAACTTCCGGGACAGGGAAACTACACCGGGGAGCTGTTTTTT.

V gene TRBV28 combines with J gene TRBJ2-7, with D possibly matching TRBD1 (5 bases). CDR1 and CDR2 (germline): MDHEN, SYDVKM. The CDR3 is 14 amino acids. V lost 3 bases and J lost 2, with 11 bases in between. The CDR3 DNA follows: TGTGCCAGCAGTTTCGGTCCGGACACCTACGAGCAGTACTTC. Protein sequence: CASSFGPDTYEQYF.

V usage is TRBV28 and J usage is TRBJ1-2, with unresolved D. Trimming cost V 7 bases and J 4 bases, with 16 bases left between them. The CDR3 covers 14 residues. Germline loops: CDR1 MDHEN, CDR2 SYDVKM. The CDR3 DNA reads as TGTGCCAGCACCCCCTGGGAGGGATCCTATGGCTACACCTTC. The encoded protein is CASTPWEGSYGYTF.

The gene calls are TRBV6-5 and TRBJ1-2, with TRBD1 matching 9 bases. CDR3 size: 15 residues. Germline CDR1 MNHEY, CDR2 SVGAGI. The trim removed 8 bases at V and 6 bases at J, leaving 13 bases unmatched. The DNA for the CDR3 is TGTGCCAGCCATAGGACAGGGGCGCAGGTTCATGGCTACACCTTC. Translating gives CASHRTGAQVHGYTF.

The chain couples TRBV6-6 to TRBJ1-2; D unclear. The CDR3 has 12 residues. V was shortened by 5 bases and J by 8 bases, with 12 bases between the two germline ends. The germline V gene has CDR1 MNHNY and CDR2 SVGAGI (reference sequence). This CDR3 reads CASSTPSTGYTF. The CDR3 region has the DNA TGTGCCAGCAGTACCCCCAGTACGGGCTACACCTTC.

This rearrangement joins TRBV27 to TRBJ1-1; 7 bases agree with TRBD1. The trim removed 2 bases at V and 0 bases at J, leaving 9 bases unmatched. Germline CDR1 reads MNHEY; CDR2 reads SMNVEV (reference sequence). This CDR3 is 17 amino acids long. CDR3: CASSLQGQAPMNTEAFF. As DNA, the CDR3 is TGTGCCAGCAGTTTACAAGGACAGGCCCCTATGAACACTGAAGCTTTCTTT.

V and J are TRBV5-1 and TRBJ2-2; 8 nucleotides line up with TRBD1. Germline trimming cut 2 bases from V and 7 bases from J; bases unmatched to any gene: 7. Germline CDR1 SGHRS, CDR2 YFSETQ. The CDR3 is made up of 15 amino acids. CDR3 in amino acids: CASSFQGASIGELFF. DNA of the CDR3: TGCGCCAGCAGCTTCCAGGGGGCAAGCATCGGGGAGCTGTTTTTT. The whole variable domain, filled in from reference TRBV5-1 and TRBJ2-2, reads KAGVTQTPRYLIKTRGQQVTLSCSPISGHRSVSWYQQTPGQGLQFLFEYFSETQRNKGNFPGRFSGRQFSNSRSEMNVSTLELGDSALYLCASSFQGASIGELFFGEGSRLTVL.